Sequencing of this T cell receptor (beta chain) was carried out in a study of blood T cells in healthy people across ages. Then a second PCR, running roughly 7 to 11 cycles, was carried out with a sample-barcoded 5' primer and a J-beta primer mix. TCRdb independently ran MiXCR on the 5' RACE reads; one entry per CDR3 protein. The sample carries 1,300,000 or so distinct CDR3 sequences, approximately 63% recorded once. Caucasian individuals from Russia who were healthy and aged about 6 to 90 acted as donors. CDR1 and CDR2 (germline): SEHNR, FQNEAQ (reference sequence). V trimming: 7 bases; J trimming: 6 bases; junction bases outside the gene matches: 10. The CDR3 length is 14 residues. The table lists this clonotype with a few counts.

The sample was blood. The V and J genes are TRBV7-9 and TRBJ2-5; 8 nucleotides match TRBD1. This TCR came from a man aged 18 to 29 in good health. In nucleotides, the CDR3 is TGTGCCAGCACCGGATGGACAGGGTGGCAGACCCAGTACTTC. As protein: CASTGWTGWQTQYF.